Each of the 11 T cell receptor beta chains below was sequenced from the same sample in a study of beta chain features in type 1 diabetes (dated 2018 in TCRdb). Libraries were constructed by the immunoSEQ multiplex PCR assay. The entire isolated RNA was reverse transcribed using the High Capacity cDNA Reverse Transcription Kit, and thus expressed TCRB transcripts were sequenced. This immuneACCESS table, as held by TCRdb, lists in-frame sequences with V and J called but not all clones. Of the missing ones, under half trace to an unresolved V gene in checked studies; the others have no known cause. Across this sample there are around 240,000 clones, with around 9.6% seen only once. The ten largest clones take up 0.03% to 0.04% of the sample. Source material: naive CD4+ T cells from blood. The intended sense of this specimen's cell subset or site label: true naive CD4+ T cells. The receptors shown here come from a woman aged 18-29 years in good health.

The rearrangement uses TRBV19 and TRBJ2-1; D might be TRBD2 (6 bases). Germline V gives CDR1 LNHDA, CDR2 SQIVND (reference sequence). Trimming took 1 base from V and 10 from J, leaving 11 bases between them. The CDR3 has 13 amino acids. The CDR3 DNA follows: TGTGCCAGTAGTATAGCGGGGCGGGAAGAGCAGTTCTTC. Translated: CASSIAGREEQFF. The variable domain in full, with the rest retrieved from reference TRBV19 and TRBJ2-1, is DGGITQSPKYLFRKEGQNVTLSCEQNLNHDAMYWYRQDPGQGLRLIYYSQIVNDFQKGDIAEGYSVSREKKESFPLTVTSAQKNPTAFYLCASSIAGREEQFFGPGTRLTVL.

The chain links TRBV27 to TRBJ1-2; D is undetermined. CDR3 length: 16 residues. The V gene's germline CDR1 is MNHEY and CDR2 SMNVEV (reference sequence). With 0 bases removed from V and 2 bases from J, the gap between germline ends came to 13 bases. The CDR3 loop is CASSLSLRGNNYGYTF. The CDR3 DNA is TGTGCCAGCAGTTTATCGCTAAGAGGGAACAACTATGGCTACACCTTC.

This clone was seen only a few times. This chain uses TRBV10-3 with TRBJ2-4; D is unresolved. CDR1 and CDR2 (germline): ENHRY, SYGVKD. This CDR3 is built from 13 residues. V lost 7 bases, J lost 2 bases, and 9 bases lay in between. The CDR3 bases are TGTGCCATCATGAGTGTATCCAAAAACATTCAGTACTTC. Translation gives CAIMSVSKNIQYF.

This chain joins TRBV5-1 and TRBJ1-1, with 9 bases lining up with TRBD1. The V gene's germline CDR1 is SGHRS and CDR2 YFSETQ. V dropped 4 bases and J dropped 6; count of bases not matched to a gene: 13. There are 16 residues in the CDR3. The CDR3 loop is CASSPRDRVGDSEAFF. DNA for the CDR3: TGCGCCAGCAGCCCCCGGGACAGGGTTGGGGACTCTGAAGCTTTCTTT.

V gene TRBV4-1 combines with J gene TRBJ2-3; D is unclear. The germline gives CDR1 MGHRA, CDR2 YSYEKL. Trimming shortened V by 1 base and J by 5 bases, and 4 bases separated the two germline ends. The CDR3 contains 12 residues. The CDR3 sequence is CASSQGLDTQYF. DNA of the CDR3: TGCGCCAGCAGCCAAGGACTAGATACGCAGTATTTT.

The rearrangement links TRBV4-1 to TRBJ1-1; no reliable D call. Trimming removed 2 bases from V and 0 bases from J, with 10 bases in between. The CDR3 contains 15 residues. CDR1 and CDR2 from the germline V gene are MGHRA and YSYEKL. The CDR3 loop is CASSQPRGVNTEAFF. CDR3 coding DNA: TGCGCCAGCAGCCAACCAAGAGGAGTGAACACTGAAGCTTTCTTT.

V gene TRBV29-1 combines with J gene TRBJ1-4, with D possibly TRBD1 on 5 matching bases. CDR3 size: 13 residues. The V end lost 5 bases, the J end lost 7 bases, and 14 bases lay between the germline ends. Germline loops: CDR1 SQVTM, CDR2 ANQGSEA. CDR3 residues: CSVTSGNGEKLFF. CDR3 in DNA: TGCAGCGTTACATCAGGGAATGGTGAAAAACTGTTTTTT.

This clone was seen more than once but under ten times. The V gene is TRBV19, the J gene TRBJ2-2; 7 bases agree with TRBD1. V was pared by 10 bases and J by 5 bases, with 10 bases of the junction left unmatched. Germline loops: CDR1 LNHDA, CDR2 SQIVND (reference sequence). This CDR3 region has 14 residues. The chain's CDR3 is CANVGDRLTGELFF. In DNA form, the CDR3 reads TGTGCCAACGTGGGGGACAGATTGACCGGGGAGCTGTTTTTT.

This clone was recorded at least ten times. The CDR3 protein is CASSPGNYQETQYF. The CDR3 nucleotides read TGTGCCAGCAGCCCCGGGAATTACCAAGAGACCCAGTACTTC. The V call is TRBV5-4, the J call TRBJ2-5, with D tentatively TRBD2 (5 bases). V was shortened by 4 bases and J by 0 bases, with 10 bases between the two germline ends. Germline CDR1 is SGHNT and CDR2 is YYREEE (reference sequence). The CDR3 has 14 residues.

The sample holds a few counts of this clone. The gene calls are TRBV30 and TRBJ1-1; 7 nucleotides agree with TRBD1. The CDR3 extends over 13 amino acids. The germline V gene has CDR1 GTSNPN and CDR2 SVGIG (reference sequence). The V gene end was trimmed by 8 bases and the J gene end by 2 bases; junction bases not matched to a gene: 8. The DNA of the CDR3 is TGTGCCGAACAGGGACAGACTAACACTGAAGCTTTCTTT. Protein product: CAEQGQTNTEAFF.

CDR3 in amino acids: CASSLDLRRELFF. CDR3 bases: TGTGCCAGCAGCTTAGATCTGAGGAGGGAACTGTTTTTT. This chain uses TRBV11-2 with TRBJ1-4; the D is unclear. The V and J ends lost 0 bases and 12 bases respectively, with 11 bases between them. Germline CDR1 is SGHAT and CDR2 is FQNNGV. The CDR3 spans 13 residues.